What follows describes a single T cell receptor beta chain. This receptor's antigen is unknown. No clone much larger than this one lies a single base away; base qualities are absent. This specimen comes from a study of somatic mutations in cytotoxic T cells in rheumatoid arthritis (dated by TCRdb to about 2017). Looking at the study overall: Sorted V beta1+ cells also underwent TCRB sequencing, and some V beta antibody-stained T-cell populations were flow-sorted at nearly 100% purity on a FACSAria II or Sony SH800. To characterize clonality, the study used TCRB deep sequencing while asking whether somatic mutations are carried by expanded CD8+ T-cell clones in newly diagnosed, untreated rheumatoid arthritis. TCRB deep sequencing covered 65 patients with rheumatoid arthritis along with about 20 healthy controls. Patient and control groups had essentially identical median ages.

Healthy controls were around 20 blood donors whose buffy coats were used, with a median age of about 58 years (range about 21-80) and around 55% female. CD4+ and CD8+ cells were isolated by positive magnetic bead selection on an AutoMACS, and purity was checked by flow cytometry. Peripheral blood mononuclear cells were isolated by Ficoll-Paque PLUS density gradient separation. Nucleospin Tissue or Tissue XS kits were used to extract DNA from CD4-enriched, CD8-enriched or PBMC samples, and a Qubit 2.0 fluorometer was used for quantification. Paper-wide results and their limitations: Healthy controls showed no age-related increase in CD8+ clonality, whereas patients did (Spearman r ≈ 0.5). Viral specificity could not be ruled out by absence from virus-specific databases, and the antigen targets of the expanded CD8+ clones remained unknown. CD8+ T-cell clonality did not differ significantly between rheumatoid arthritis patients and age-matched healthy controls. In about an eighth of the 65 patients the largest CD8+ clone exceeded 20% of CD8+ cells, and several identical CD8+ TCRB sequences were shared between blood and synovial fluid. The slight underrepresentation of TRBV07 in patients was not corrected for multiple comparisons.

Genomic DNA underwent TCRB CDR3 sequencing using the immunoSEQ assay. Concerning the study's data processing: The analyses included only productive TCRB rearrangements. Clonality was calculated as a Shannon entropy-based productive clonality index, and a clone was defined by a unique TCRB CDR3 sequence. Repertoire overlap between two samples was calculated from the template counts of each clone relative to total templates per sample. A correlation with a Spearman r of roughly 0.66 was found between V-gene usage by flow cytometry and V-gene usage by TCRB sequencing. TCRdb holds this immuneACCESS table with in-frame rearrangements only. Some clones are missing; in checked studies, unresolved V genes explain under half, and the rest has no known cause. The V and J calls and clone size come from that table; D and trimming were worked out from the DNA. The sample table holds 10,000 to 15,000 clones, of which over 70% were seen once. About 9.8% of the sample lies in the top ten.

The CDR3, cysteine through phenylalanine, is 14 amino acids long. Just the 42-base CDR3 DNA is kept, in frame starting at base 1. The junction shows trimming of 3 bases on V and 7 bases on J, plus 14 bases between the germline ends. Per the germline V gene (reference sequence), SGHNT is the CDR1 and YYREEE is the CDR2. Sequencing was performed on CD8+ T cells sorted from blood. The receptor was derived from a man between 65 and 85 years old in good health. The sequence links TRBV5-4 to TRBJ1-5, with TRBD1 tentatively as D gene (5 bases match). The DNA is as follows: TGTGCCAGCAGCTGGGTCAAGAGGGGACAGCCCCAGCATTTT. Its protein product is CASSWVKRGQPQHF.